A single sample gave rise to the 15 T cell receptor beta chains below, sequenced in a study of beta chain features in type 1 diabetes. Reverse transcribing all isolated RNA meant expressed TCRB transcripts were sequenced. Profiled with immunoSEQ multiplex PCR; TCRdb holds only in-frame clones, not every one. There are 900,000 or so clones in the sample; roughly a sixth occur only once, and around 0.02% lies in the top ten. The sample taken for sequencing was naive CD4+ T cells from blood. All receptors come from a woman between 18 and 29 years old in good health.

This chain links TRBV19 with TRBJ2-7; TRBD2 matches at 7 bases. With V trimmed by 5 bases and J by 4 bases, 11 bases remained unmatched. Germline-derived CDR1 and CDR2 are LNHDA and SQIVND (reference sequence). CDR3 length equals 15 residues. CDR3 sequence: CASSPPGTNIYEQYF. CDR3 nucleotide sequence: TGTGCCAGTAGTCCCCCCGGGACTAACATTTACGAGCAGTACTTC.

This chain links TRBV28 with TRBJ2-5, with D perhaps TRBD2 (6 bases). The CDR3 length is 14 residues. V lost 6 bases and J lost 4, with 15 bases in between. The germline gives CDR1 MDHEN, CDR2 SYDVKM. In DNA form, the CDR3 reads TGTGCCAGCAGCCAAAACCGGGGGTTAGAGACCCAGTACTTC. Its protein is CASSQNRGLETQYF.

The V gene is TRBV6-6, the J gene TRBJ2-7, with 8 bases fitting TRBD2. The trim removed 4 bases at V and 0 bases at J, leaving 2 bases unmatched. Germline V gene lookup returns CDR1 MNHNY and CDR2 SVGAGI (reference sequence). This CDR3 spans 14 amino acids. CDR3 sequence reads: CASSFSGASYEQYF. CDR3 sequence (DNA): TGTGCCAGCAGTTTTAGCGGGGCCTCCTACGAGCAGTACTTC.

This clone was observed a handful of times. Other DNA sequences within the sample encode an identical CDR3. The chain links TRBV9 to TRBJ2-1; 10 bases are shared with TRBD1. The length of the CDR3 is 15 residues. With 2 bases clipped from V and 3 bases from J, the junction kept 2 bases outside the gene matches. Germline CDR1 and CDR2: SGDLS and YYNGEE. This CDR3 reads CASSVGQGNYNEQFF. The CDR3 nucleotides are TGTGCCAGCAGCGTGGGACAGGGGAACTACAATGAGCAGTTCTTC.

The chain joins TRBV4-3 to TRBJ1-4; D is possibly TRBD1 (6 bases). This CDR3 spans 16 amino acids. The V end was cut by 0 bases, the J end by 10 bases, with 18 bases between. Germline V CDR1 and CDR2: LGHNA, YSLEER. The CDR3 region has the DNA TGCGCCAGCAGCCAAGAAACTACAGGGTGGGGGATAAAACTGTTTTTT. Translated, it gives CASSQETTGWGIKLFF.

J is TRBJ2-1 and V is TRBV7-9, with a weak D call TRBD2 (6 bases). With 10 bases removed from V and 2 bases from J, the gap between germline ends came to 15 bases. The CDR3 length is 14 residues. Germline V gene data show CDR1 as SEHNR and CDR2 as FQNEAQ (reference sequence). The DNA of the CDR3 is TGTGCCACAGATAGCGGAACAACCTACAATGAGCAGTTCTTC. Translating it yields CATDSGTTYNEQFF.

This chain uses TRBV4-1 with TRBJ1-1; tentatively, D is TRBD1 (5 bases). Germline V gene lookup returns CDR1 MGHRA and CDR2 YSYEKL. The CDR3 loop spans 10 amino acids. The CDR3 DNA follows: TGCGTCAGGGTGAACACTGAAGCTTTCTTT. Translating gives CVRVNTEAFF.

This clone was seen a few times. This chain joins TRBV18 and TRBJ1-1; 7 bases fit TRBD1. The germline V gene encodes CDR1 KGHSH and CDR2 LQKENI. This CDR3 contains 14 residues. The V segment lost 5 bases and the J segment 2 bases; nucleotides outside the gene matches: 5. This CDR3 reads CASSSDRANTEAFF. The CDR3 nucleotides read TGTGCCAGCTCATCCGACAGGGCCAACACTGAAGCTTTCTTT.

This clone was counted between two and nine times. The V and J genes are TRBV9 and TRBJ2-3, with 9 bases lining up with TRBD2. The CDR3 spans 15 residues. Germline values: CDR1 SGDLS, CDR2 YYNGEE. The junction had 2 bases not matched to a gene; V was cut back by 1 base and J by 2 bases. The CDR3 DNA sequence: TGTGCCAGCAGCGTAAGACTAGCGGCCACAGATACGCAGTATTTT. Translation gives CASSVRLAATDTQYF.

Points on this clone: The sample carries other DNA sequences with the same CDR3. This chain's CDR3 is CASSSQNTEAFF. Written as DNA, the CDR3 is TGTGCCAGCAGTTCACAGAACACTGAAGCTTTCTTT. The chain recombines TRBV2 with TRBJ1-1; D ambiguous. With 5 bases removed from V and 1 base from J, the gap between germline ends came to 5 bases. The CDR3 contains 12 residues. CDR1 and CDR2 from the germline V gene are SNHLY and FYNNEI.

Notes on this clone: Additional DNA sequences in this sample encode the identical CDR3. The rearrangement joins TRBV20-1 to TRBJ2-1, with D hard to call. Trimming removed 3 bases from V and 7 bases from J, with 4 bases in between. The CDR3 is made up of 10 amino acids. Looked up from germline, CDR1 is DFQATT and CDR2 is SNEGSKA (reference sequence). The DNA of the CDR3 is TGCAGTGCTAGTCGAAATGAGCAGTTCTTC. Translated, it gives CSASRNEQFF.

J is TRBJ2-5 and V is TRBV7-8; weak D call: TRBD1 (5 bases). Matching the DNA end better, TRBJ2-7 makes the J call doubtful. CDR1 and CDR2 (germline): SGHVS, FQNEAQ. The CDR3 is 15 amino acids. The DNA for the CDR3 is TGTGCCAGCAGCTTAGCGGACCCAGGGAAATACGAGCAGTACTTC. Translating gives CASSLADPGKYEQYF.

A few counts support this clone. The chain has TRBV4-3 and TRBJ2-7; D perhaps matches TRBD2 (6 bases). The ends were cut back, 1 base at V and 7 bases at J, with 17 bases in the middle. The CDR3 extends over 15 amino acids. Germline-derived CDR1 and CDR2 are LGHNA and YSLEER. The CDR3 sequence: CASSQGRRESSEQYF. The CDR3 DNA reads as TGCGCCAGCAGCCAAGGTCGGCGGGAATCTAGTGAGCAGTACTTC.

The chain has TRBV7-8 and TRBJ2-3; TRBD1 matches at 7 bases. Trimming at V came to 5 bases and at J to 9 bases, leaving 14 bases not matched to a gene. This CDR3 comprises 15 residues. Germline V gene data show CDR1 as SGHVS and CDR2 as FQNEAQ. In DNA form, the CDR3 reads TGTGCCAGCAGCAAAGACCGGGACAGATTTGCGACGCAGTATTTT. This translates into CASSKDRDRFATQYF.

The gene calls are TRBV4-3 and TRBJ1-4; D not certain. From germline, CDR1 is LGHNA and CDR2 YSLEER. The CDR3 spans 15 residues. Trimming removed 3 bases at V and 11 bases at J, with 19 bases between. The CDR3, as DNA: TGCGCCAGCAGCCAGGGAGAGGGAGAGGAGTATAAACTGTTTTTT. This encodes CASSQGEGEEYKLFF.